This entry lists 18 T cell receptor beta chains sequenced from one sample in a study of T cells in women clearing cervical HPV infection. TCRdb keeps only in-frame clones here, not all; method: immunoSEQ multiplex PCR. The listing records around 30,000 clones. Sequencing input: blood buffy coat. These receptors all stem from a woman between 18 and 75 years old with a cervical HPV16 infection that either progressed to CIN3+ or cleared (not recorded which).

Of note for this clone: The read finishes 3 residues shy of the CDR3 end, and the germline J gene is used to complete it. The chain couples TRBV7-6 to TRBJ1-5, with 7 bases identical to TRBD1. The CDR3 covers 17 residues. Germline-derived CDR1 and CDR2 are SGHVS and FNYEAQ. V gave up 5 bases and J gave up 5 bases; unmatched junction bases: 15. The covered CDR3 bases are TGTGCCAGCAGCCTAATCCCCCCAGGGGGAGGGGATCAGCCC. Its translation is CASSLIPPGGGDQP. The CDR3 in its entirety is CASSLIPPGGGDQPQHF.

Worth noting for this clone: The read is 3 residues too short to cover the CDR3 end, so that end is filled in from the germline J gene. The rearrangement uses TRBV20-1 and TRBJ1-2; TRBD1 matches at 7 bases. The CDR3 has 14 amino acids. The germline V gene encodes CDR1 DFQATT and CDR2 SNEGSKA (reference sequence). Trimming at V came to 6 bases and at J to 5 bases, leaving 12 bases not matched to a gene. CDR3 DNA (partial): TGCAGTGCGAAGGGGGGCGACAGGGCGTATGGC. Translation gives CSAKGGDRAYG. The CDR3, in full, reads CSAKGGDRAYGYTF.

Worth noting for this clone: Coverage ceases 3 residues before the CDR3 finishes, and the germline J gene fills in the end. The chain carries TRBV4-1 and TRBJ2-3; maybe TRBD2 (6 bases). From germline, CDR1 is MGHRA and CDR2 YSYEKL. CDR3 length equals 15 residues. V lost 4 bases and J 4 bases, leaving 15 bases between the germline ends. CDR3 DNA, as far as it was read: TGCGCCAGCAGCCCGACCCGACTAGTCCCAGATACG. Encoded protein: CASSPTRLVPDT. The entire CDR3 reads CASSPTRLVPDTQYF.

Turning to this clone: The read halts 3 residues ahead of the CDR3 end, with the missing end drawn from the germline J gene. The rearrangement uses TRBV29-1 and TRBJ1-1; D is undetermined. Trimming left V 4 bases short and J 3 bases short, with 9 bases between. The CDR3 is made up of 12 amino acids. Germline loops: CDR1 SQVTM, CDR2 ANQGSEA. The CDR3 spells CSVGAGYTEAFF. The sequenced part of the CDR3 DNA is TGCAGCGTTGGGGCAGGCTACACTGAA.

With respect to this clone: The read falls 3 residues short of the CDR3 end, and the missing part is taken from the germline J gene. V is TRBV7-9 and J is TRBJ1-2; D gene uncertain. The germline V gene has CDR1 SEHNR and CDR2 FQNEAQ (reference sequence). This CDR3 is built from 15 residues. Trimming pared 5 bases from V and 4 bases from J, leaving 17 bases between. Partial CDR3 DNA: TGTGCCAGCAGCGACTTAGAGGTTTCCCTCTATGGC. It encodes CASSDLEVSLYG. The complete CDR3 protein is CASSDLEVSLYGYTF. The full variable domain, with the rest looked up from reference TRBV7-9 and TRBJ1-2, is DTGVSQNPRHKITKRGQNVTFRCDPISEHNRLYWYRQTLGQGPEFLTYFQNEAQLEKSRLLSDRFSAERPKGSFSTLEIQRTEQGDSAMYLCASSDLEVSLYGYTFGSGTRLTVV.

On this clone itself: The read falls 3 residues short of the CDR3 end, and the missing part is taken from the germline J gene. The chain uses TRBV6-1 and TRBJ2-7, with 9 bases that match TRBD1. V dropped 2 bases and J dropped 4; count of bases not matched to a gene: 9. From germline, CDR1 is MNHNS and CDR2 SASEGT. CDR3 length: 16 amino acids. The CDR3 spells CASSEYGTGSVYEQYF. The DNA read from the CDR3 is TGTGCCAGCAGTGAATACGGGACAGGGTCGGTGTACGAG.

Notes on this clone: Read coverage stops 3 residues before the CDR3 terminus; the germline J gene supplies the remainder. The chain links TRBV7-2 to TRBJ1-5; D ambiguous. Trimming removed 3 bases at V and 4 bases at J, with 7 bases between. Germline V gene data show CDR1 as SGHTA and CDR2 as FQGNSA. This CDR3 has 13 residues. The CDR3 loop reads CASSFGVNQPQHF. Incomplete CDR3 DNA: TGTGCCAGCAGCTTCGGTGTAAATCAGCCC.

Concerning this clone itself: The read falls 3 residues short of the CDR3 end, and the missing part is taken from the germline J gene. The chain joins TRBV27 to TRBJ2-5; D is possibly TRBD1 (5 bases). Looked up from germline, CDR1 is MNHEY and CDR2 is SMNVEV (reference sequence). Trimming took off 0 bases at V and 0 bases at J, with 11 bases between the two ends. The CDR3 consists of 16 residues. The CDR3: CASSLSAGWDQETQYF. The part of the CDR3 DNA that was read is TGTGCCAGCAGTTTATCCGCAGGGTGGGACCAAGAGACC.

The chain's CDR3 is CSAPLHVEIGYTF. The DNA read from the CDR3 is TGCAGTGCGCCCCTGCACGTAGAGATTGGC. The V and J genes are TRBV20-1 and TRBJ1-2; D is uncertain. The read terminates 3 residues before the CDR3 end, so the remaining end is supplied by the germline J gene. CDR3 length: 13 residues. The germline V gene encodes CDR1 DFQATT and CDR2 SNEGSKA (reference sequence). V shed 6 bases and J shed 7 bases, with 18 bases lying between them.

Comments on this clone: The CDR3 end is not reached by the read, which stops 3 residues before it; the germline J gene fills it in. The chain employs TRBV19 and TRBJ1-1; 7 bases line up with TRBD1. This CDR3 is built from 15 residues. V lost 3 bases to trimming and J lost 5 bases; unmatched junction nucleotides: 9. Germline CDR1 and CDR2: LNHDA and SQIVND (reference sequence). Partial CDR3 DNA: TGTGCCAGTAGTATGGCAGGGGGTCACGAGACTGAA. This gives the protein CASSMAGGHETE. The whole CDR3 reads CASSMAGGHETEAFF.

Turning to this clone: The read terminates 3 residues before the CDR3 end, so the remaining end is supplied by the germline J gene. The gene calls are TRBV5-1 and TRBJ2-2; TRBD2 is a possible D gene (6 bases). Germline loops: CDR1 SGHRS, CDR2 YFSETQ. V lost 5 bases to trimming and J lost 7 bases, with 12 bases between them. CDR3 length: 13 residues. The covered CDR3 bases are TGCGCCAGCAGGCGAGGCGGGGACGGGGAG. Translating it yields CASRRGGDGE. Given in full, the CDR3 is CASRRGGDGELFF. Looking up the rest from reference TRBV5-1 and TRBJ2-2 gives the full variable domain: KAGVTQTPRYLIKTRGQQVTLSCSPISGHRSVSWYQQTPGQGLQFLFEYFSETQRNKGNFPGRFSGRQFSNSRSEMNVSTLELGDSALYLCASRRGGDGELFFGEGSRLTVL.

With regard to this clone: Read coverage stops 3 residues before the CDR3 terminus; the germline J gene supplies the remainder. The V and J genes are TRBV11-1 and TRBJ1-1, with 11 bases lining up with TRBD1. Per the germline V gene, CDR1 is SGHAT and CDR2 is FQDESV (reference sequence). The length of the CDR3 is 15 residues. The V and J ends lost 3 bases and 4 bases, in that order; junction bases with no gene match: 4. The CDR3 DNA, read in part, is TGTGCCAGCAGCTTGGGACAGGGGGAGGTCACTGAA. It is translated as CASSLGQGEVTE. The complete CDR3 sequence is CASSLGQGEVTEAFF. Looking up the rest from reference TRBV11-1 and TRBJ1-1 gives the full variable domain: EAEVAQSPRYKITEKSQAVAFWCDPISGHATLYWYRQILGQGPELLVQFQDESVVDDSQLPKDRFSAERLKGVDSTLKIQPAELGDSAMYLCASSLGQGEVTEAFFGQGTRLTVV.

A word on this clone: The read gets to within 3 residues of the CDR3 end, and the germline J gene fills in the rest. This chain uses TRBV30 with TRBJ2-7; TRBD2 matches 9 bases. The CDR3 runs 17 residues. The germline V gene encodes CDR1 GTSNPN and CDR2 SVGIG (reference sequence). V lost 0 bases, J lost 5 bases, and 14 bases stayed unmatched. CDR3 DNA, as far as it was read: TGTGCCTGGAGTGTATCGGTAGCGGGGGAAATTGGGGACGAG. Translated: CAWSVSVAGEIGDE. The entire CDR3 is CAWSVSVAGEIGDEQYF.

To note about this clone: The read ends 3 residues early relative to the CDR3; the germline J gene fills the gap. The V call is TRBV19, the J call TRBJ2-1; D possibly corresponds to TRBD1 (5 bases). The length of the CDR3 is 15 residues. The germline gives CDR1 LNHDA, CDR2 SQIVND (reference sequence). V shed 3 bases and J shed 0 bases, with 9 bases lying between them. CDR3 protein: CASSIDRSSYNEQFF. Incomplete CDR3 DNA: TGTGCCAGTAGTATCGACAGAAGCTCCTACAATGAG.

In regard to this clone: The read terminates 3 residues ahead of where the CDR3 ends, so the germline J gene completes it. This chain uses TRBV7-9 with TRBJ1-6; tentative D call: TRBD1 (6 bases). Germline CDR1 reads SEHNR; CDR2 reads FQNEAQ (reference sequence). V shed 5 bases and J shed 5 bases, with 10 bases lying between them. This CDR3 is built from 14 residues. The sequenced part of the CDR3 DNA is TGTGCCAGCAGCCGCGGGACAAATAATTCACCC. This encodes CASSRGTNNSP. The whole CDR3 is CASSRGTNNSPLHF.

For this clone: The read halts 3 residues ahead of the CDR3 end, with the missing end drawn from the germline J gene. The rearrangement uses TRBV19 and TRBJ1-1; D is possibly TRBD1 (5 bases). V lost 9 bases and J lost 3, with 14 bases in between. The germline V gene encodes CDR1 LNHDA and CDR2 SQIVND (reference sequence). The CDR3 loop spans 13 amino acids. CDR3 DNA, as far as it was read: TGTGCCAGCCACCAGGACACGGACACTGAA. Encoded protein: CASHQDTDTE. The complete CDR3 protein is CASHQDTDTEAFF. The full variable domain, completed using reference TRBV19 and TRBJ1-1, is DGGITQSPKYLFRKEGQNVTLSCEQNLNHDAMYWYRQDPGQGLRLIYYSQIVNDFQKGDIAEGYSVSREKKESFPLTVTSAQKNPTAFYLCASHQDTDTEAFFGQGTRLTVV.

To note about this clone: The read is 3 residues too short to cover the CDR3 end, so that end is filled in from the germline J gene. V usage is TRBV2 and J usage is TRBJ1-4; D gene unclear. Trimming left V 10 bases short and J 5 bases short, with 8 bases between. This CDR3 region has 11 residues. Germline V gene lookup returns CDR1 SNHLY and CDR2 FYNNEI. The sequenced part of the CDR3 DNA is TGTGCCACCCTTCGGAATGAAAAA. Translation gives CATLRNEK. The entire CDR3 protein reads CATLRNEKLFF.

Regarding this clone: Read sequence stops 3 residues before the CDR3 end, and the germline J gene provides the missing end. V usage is TRBV7-3 and J usage is TRBJ1-5; D perhaps matches TRBD1 (6 bases). Germline loops: CDR1 SGHTA, CDR2 FQGTGA. Between the trimmed V and J ends, which lost 1 base and 4 bases, there was a span of 11 bases. This CDR3 has 15 amino acids. The chain's CDR3 is CASSLNTGRNQPQHF. The CDR3 DNA, read in part, is TGTGCCAGCAGCTTAAACACAGGGCGTAATCAGCCC.